The 26 T cell receptor beta chains presented below share a single source sample, sequenced in a study of OX40 agonist ivuxolimab in advanced cancers. Library method: the immunoSEQ multiplex PCR assay. TCRdb retrieved this table from immuneACCESS and kept in-frame rearrangements only. Not all clones are present; in checked studies, unresolved V genes account for under half, and no reason is known for the remainder. The sample table records tens of thousands of clones; more than 80% of these occur just once. The ten largest clones represent approximately 4.6% of the sample. This specimen was CD4+ or CD8+ T cells sorted from blood, taken in a trial of the OX40 agonist ivuxolimab. These receptors all come from an adult with an advanced solid tumor such as melanoma, head and neck, liver or kidney cancer.

The chain uses TRBV5-1 and TRBJ1-1; TRBD1 might be the D (6 bases). Germline lookup yields CDR1 SGHRS and CDR2 YFSETQ. The CDR3 length is 11 residues. Trimming cost V 4 bases and J 7 bases, with 8 bases left between them. CDR3 amino acids: CASSEDSEAFF. In nucleotides, the CDR3 is TGCGCCAGCAGCGAGGACAGTGAAGCTTTCTTT. Based on the CDR3 plus reference TRBV5-1 and TRBJ1-1, the full variable domain is KAGVTQTPRYLIKTRGQQVTLSCSPISGHRSVSWYQQTPGQGLQFLFEYFSETQRNKGNFPGRFSGRQFSNSRSEMNVSTLELGDSALYLCASSEDSEAFFGQGTRLTVV.

The rearrangement uses TRBV5-6 and TRBJ2-7, with TRBD1 matching 10 bases. There are 15 residues in the CDR3. V lost 2 bases to trimming and J lost 3 bases; unmatched junction nucleotides: 5. From germline, CDR1 is SGHDT and CDR2 YYEEEE. CDR3 nucleotide sequence: TGTGCCAGCAGCTTATCGGGACAGGGGTTCTACGAGCAGTACTTC. This gives the protein CASSLSGQGFYEQYF.

The CDR3 protein is CASSFQGTQETQYF. The CDR3 coding sequence is TGTGCCAGCAGCTTTCAGGGAACACAAGAGACCCAGTACTTC. The chain recombines TRBV5-4 with TRBJ2-5, with D possibly being TRBD1 (5 bases). This CDR3 is 14 amino acids long. CDR1 and CDR2 from the germline V gene are SGHNT and YYREEE (reference sequence). Trimming took off 2 bases at V and 2 bases at J, with 10 bases between the two ends.

The CDR3 is CASSPWTGRGEKLFF. CDR3 bases: TGTGCCAGCAGTCCCTGGACAGGGCGAGGTGAAAAACTGTTTTTT. The chain recombines TRBV27 with TRBJ1-4; TRBD1 aligns across 8 bases. CDR3 size: 15 residues. The germline CDR1 and CDR2 sequences are MNHEY and SMNVEV (reference sequence). V lost 5 bases, J lost 7 bases, and 9 bases stayed unmatched. Based on the CDR3 plus reference TRBV27 and TRBJ1-4, the full variable domain is EAQVTQNPRYLITVTGKKLTVTCSQNMNHEYMSWYRQDPGLGLRQIYYSMNVEVTDKGDVPEGYKVSRKEKRNFPLILESPSPNQTSLYFCASSPWTGRGEKLFFGSGTQLSVL.

The V gene is TRBV29-1, the J gene TRBJ2-7; tentatively, D is TRBD1 (6 bases). The V gene lost 3 bases and the J gene lost 2 bases, with 11 bases spanning the gap. CDR1 SQVTM and CDR2 ANQGSEA come from the germline V gene. This CDR3 has 13 residues. This chain's CDR3 is CSVEWQGTYEQYF. The DNA for the CDR3 is TGCAGCGTTGAGTGGCAGGGGACCTACGAGCAGTACTTC.

This chain links TRBV27 with TRBJ2-7; TRBD1 agrees at 9 bases. V trimming: 2 bases; J trimming: 7 bases; junction bases outside the gene matches: 6. This CDR3 region has 14 residues. In germline, CDR1 is MNHEY, CDR2 SMNVEV (reference sequence). DNA for the CDR3: TGTGCCAGCAGTTTAGCACAGGGGGCGAAGGAGCAGTACTTC. Residues: CASSLAQGAKEQYF.

The chain employs TRBV4-2 and TRBJ1-5; D gene ambiguous. The CDR3 has 14 residues. Trimming shortened V by 0 bases and J by 8 bases, and 11 bases separated the two germline ends. Germline lookup yields CDR1 LGHNA and CDR2 YNFKEQ. CDR3 in DNA: TGTGCCAGCAGCCAAGATGGAGATTGGGAGCCCCAGCATTTT. Translated, it gives CASSQDGDWEPQHF.

The chain joins TRBV19 to TRBJ1-1; D uncertain. CDR3 size: 12 residues. V was cut by 4 bases and J by 1 base, with 4 bases left in between. Looked up from germline, CDR1 is LNHDA and CDR2 is SQIVND (reference sequence). Here the CDR3 reads CASSTRNTEAFF. The CDR3 nucleotides are TGTGCCAGTAGTACCAGGAACACTGAAGCTTTCTTT.

For the CDR3, the DNA is TGTGCCAGCAGACTCGGGATTGCCGGGGAGCTGTTTTTT. It is translated as CASRLGIAGELFF. The rearrangement links TRBV6-5 to TRBJ2-2, with D possibly matching TRBD2 (5 bases). The CDR3 runs 13 residues. Germline V lookup: CDR1 MNHEY, CDR2 SVGAGI. The V and J ends lost 6 bases and 6 bases respectively, with 11 bases between them.

The chain couples TRBV2 to TRBJ2-3, with 9 bases matching TRBD1. After removal of 4 bases from V and 2 bases from J, the junction contained 7 bases not matched to a gene. There are 16 residues in the CDR3. Germline-derived CDR1 and CDR2 are SNHLY and FYNNEI. This CDR3 reads CASSGSGTGPTDTQYF. In DNA, the CDR3 is TGTGCCAGCAGTGGCTCCGGGACAGGGCCCACAGATACGCAGTATTTT.

This chain connects TRBV6-6 to TRBJ1-5; D not certain. V dropped 6 bases and J dropped 5 bases, with 11 bases sitting between them. The length of the CDR3 is 13 residues. Germline CDR1 reads MNHNY; CDR2 reads SVGAGI (reference sequence). For the CDR3, the DNA is TGTGCCAGCAGACAGCACCGAGATCAGCCCCAGCATTTT. It translates to CASRQHRDQPQHF.

The rearrangement links TRBV30 to TRBJ2-5; 8 positions match TRBD1. The CDR3 loop spans 14 amino acids. Germline loops: CDR1 GTSNPN, CDR2 SVGIG (reference sequence). Unmatched junction bases numbered 5, after V lost 3 bases and J lost 2 bases. Here the CDR3 DNA reads TGTGCCTGGAGCGCAGGGGGCCCTCAAGAGACCCAGTACTTC. It codes for CAWSAGGPQETQYF.

The gene calls are TRBV7-6 and TRBJ2-1; D may be TRBD2 (5 bases). The length of the CDR3 is 13 residues. The V and J ends lost 6 bases and 11 bases respectively, with 17 bases between them. The germline CDR1 and CDR2 sequences are SGHVS and FNYEAQ. CDR3 sequence: CASSSLQDSKQFF. The CDR3 region has the DNA TGTGCCAGCAGTTCCCTGCAGGACTCGAAGCAGTTCTTC.

The chain uses TRBV2 and TRBJ1-2, with 9 bases lining up with TRBD1. The germline V gene encodes CDR1 SNHLY and CDR2 FYNNEI. J was trimmed by 5 bases and V by 9 bases; bases with no gene match: 7. This CDR3 has 13 amino acids. Here the CDR3 reads CARDDRGVYGYTF. The CDR3 DNA sequence: TGTGCCAGAGATGACAGGGGGGTTTATGGCTACACCTTC.

This clone has just one count. The chain links TRBV5-6 to TRBJ2-5; 7 bases are shared with TRBD2. The CDR3 has 17 amino acids. Germline V gene lookup returns CDR1 SGHDT and CDR2 YYEEEE. Germline trimming cut 2 bases from V and 2 bases from J; bases unmatched to any gene: 12. The CDR3 DNA reads TGTGCCAGCAGCTTAAGTCGGCCGGGAGGTGGTCAAGAGACCCAGTACTTC. It is translated as CASSLSRPGGGQETQYF.

This rearrangement joins TRBV11-2 to TRBJ2-7, with D perhaps matching TRBD2 (5 bases). CDR1 is SGHAT and CDR2 is FQNNGV in the germline V gene. There are 15 residues in the CDR3. The ends were cut back, 0 bases at V and 2 bases at J, with 11 bases in the middle. For the CDR3, the DNA is TGTGCCAGCAGCTTAGATAGCGCCGGCGCCTACGAGCAGTACTTC. It translates to CASSLDSAGAYEQYF. Combining the CDR3 with reference TRBV11-2 and TRBJ2-7 gives the whole variable domain EAGVAQSPRYKIIEKRQSVAFWCNPISGHATLYWYQQILGQGPKLLIQFQNNGVVDDSQLPKDRFSAERLKGVDSTLKIQPAKLEDSAVYLCASSLDSAGAYEQYFGPGTRLTVT.

This chain joins TRBV28 and TRBJ1-1, with 7 bases identical to TRBD1. V lost 5 bases, J lost 0 bases, and 9 bases stayed unmatched. Germline V gene lookup returns CDR1 MDHEN and CDR2 SYDVKM. The CDR3 length is 16 residues. The CDR3 DNA follows: TGTGCCAGCAGTAGCCCGGGACAGCACATGAACACTGAAGCTTTCTTT. It is translated as CASSSPGQHMNTEAFF.

This chain links TRBV19 with TRBJ1-5; D gene ambiguous. The V end was cut by 7 bases, the J end by 0 bases, with 10 bases between. This CDR3 region has 14 residues. Germline V gene sequence: CDR1 LNHDA, CDR2 SQIVND (reference sequence). Here the CDR3 reads CASTLPYSNQPQHF. For the CDR3, the DNA is TGTGCCAGTACCCTACCTTATAGCAATCAGCCCCAGCATTTT.

The rearrangement joins TRBV7-6 to TRBJ1-1, with no clear D. Germline V gene sequence: CDR1 SGHVS, CDR2 FNYEAQ. CDR3 size: 13 residues. With 5 bases removed from V and 3 bases from J, the gap between germline ends came to 10 bases. The CDR3 nucleotides read TGTGCCAGCAGCCCCCTCTCCGACACTGAAGCTTTCTTT. This codes for CASSPLSDTEAFF. The full variable domain, its missing parts supplied by reference TRBV7-6 and TRBJ1-1, is GAGVSQSPRYKVTKRGQDVALRCDPISGHVSLYWYRQALGQGPEFLTYFNYEAQQDKSGLPNDRFSAERPEGSISTLTIQRTEQRDSAMYRCASSPLSDTEAFFGQGTRLTVV.

The chain couples TRBV5-6 to TRBJ2-7; the D is unclear. V dropped 4 bases and J dropped 3 bases, with 8 bases sitting between them. The CDR3 consists of 12 residues. Germline values: CDR1 SGHDT, CDR2 YYEEEE. This chain's CDR3 is CASSRDLYEQYF. The CDR3, as DNA: TGTGCCAGCAGCCGCGATCTCTACGAGCAGTACTTC. Using reference TRBV5-6 and TRBJ2-7 for the parts outside the CDR3, the full variable domain is DAGVTQSPTHLIKTRGQQVTLRCSPKSGHDTVSWYQQALGQGPQFIFQYYEEEERQRGNFPDRFSGHQFPNYSSELNVNALLLGDSALYLCASSRDLYEQYFGPGTRLTVT.

The chain joins TRBV2 to TRBJ1-2; 8 bases are a match to TRBD1. CDR3 length: 12 amino acids. The junction had 5 bases not matched to a gene; V was cut back by 7 bases and J by 7 bases. Germline CDR1 reads SNHLY; CDR2 reads FYNNEI. The CDR3 region has the DNA TGTGCCAGCACCAGGACAGGGAGTGGCTACACCTTC. Translating gives CASTRTGSGYTF.

The gene calls are TRBV27 and TRBJ1-2; the D is unclear. Germline V gene lookup returns CDR1 MNHEY and CDR2 SMNVEV (reference sequence). Trimming left V 4 bases short and J 4 bases short, with 13 bases between. This CDR3 has 14 residues. Written as DNA, the CDR3 is TGTGCCAGCAGTTCCGGGCCCGTGGGCTATGGCTACACCTTC. It translates to CASSSGPVGYGYTF.

The rearrangement uses TRBV4-1 and TRBJ2-5, with D possibly being TRBD1 (5 bases). CDR3 length: 14 residues. The V end lost 6 bases, the J end lost 1 base, and 12 bases lay between the germline ends. Germline CDR1 MGHRA, CDR2 YSYEKL. The CDR3 region is CASRDKAPQETQYF. In DNA form, the CDR3 reads TGCGCCAGCAGGGACAAGGCCCCCCAAGAGACCCAGTACTTC.

This chain uses TRBV5-1 with TRBJ2-7; tentative D call: TRBD2 (6 bases). Germline values: CDR1 SGHRS, CDR2 YFSETQ. This CDR3 has 13 residues. The ends were cut back, 0 bases at V and 7 bases at J, with 11 bases in the middle. The CDR3 protein is CASSLVEGWEQYF. As DNA, the CDR3 is TGCGCCAGCAGCTTGGTGGAGGGTTGGGAGCAGTACTTC.

In nucleotides, the CDR3 is TGTGCCAGCAGTTTCTCAGACAGGGGTGATGGCTATGGCTACACCTTC. Its translation: CASSFSDRGDGYGYTF. The rearrangement links TRBV6-5 to TRBJ1-2, with 8 bases aligning to TRBD1. Germline V gene data show CDR1 as MNHEY and CDR2 as SVGAGI. There are 16 residues in the CDR3. V was pared by 4 bases and J by 4 bases, with 11 bases of the junction left unmatched.

This chain uses TRBV27 with TRBJ1-6; D possibly corresponds to TRBD1 (6 bases). With 6 bases removed from V and 8 bases from J, the gap between germline ends came to 14 bases. In germline, CDR1 is MNHEY, CDR2 SMNVEV (reference sequence). CDR3 size: 14 residues. The CDR3 protein is CASSSGTKYSPLHF. In DNA, the CDR3 is TGTGCCAGCAGCTCCGGGACAAAATATTCACCCCTCCACTTT.